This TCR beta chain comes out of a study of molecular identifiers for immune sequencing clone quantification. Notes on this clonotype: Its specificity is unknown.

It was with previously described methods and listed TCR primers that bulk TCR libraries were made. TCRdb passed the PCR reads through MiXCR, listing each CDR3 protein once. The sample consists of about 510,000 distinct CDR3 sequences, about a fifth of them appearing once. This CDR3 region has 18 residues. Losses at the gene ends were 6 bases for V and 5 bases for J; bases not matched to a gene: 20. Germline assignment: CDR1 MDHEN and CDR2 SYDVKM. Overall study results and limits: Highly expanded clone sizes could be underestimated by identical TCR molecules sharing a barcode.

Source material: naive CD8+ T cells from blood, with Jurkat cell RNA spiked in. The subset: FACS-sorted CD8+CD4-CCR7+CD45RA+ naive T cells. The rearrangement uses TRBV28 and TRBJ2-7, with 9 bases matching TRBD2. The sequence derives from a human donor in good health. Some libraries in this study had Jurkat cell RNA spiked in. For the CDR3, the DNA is TGTGCCAGCAGCCTAAGGACCAGCGGGGGGATGGGTTTCCACGAGCAGTACTTC. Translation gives CASSLRTSGGMGFHEQYF.